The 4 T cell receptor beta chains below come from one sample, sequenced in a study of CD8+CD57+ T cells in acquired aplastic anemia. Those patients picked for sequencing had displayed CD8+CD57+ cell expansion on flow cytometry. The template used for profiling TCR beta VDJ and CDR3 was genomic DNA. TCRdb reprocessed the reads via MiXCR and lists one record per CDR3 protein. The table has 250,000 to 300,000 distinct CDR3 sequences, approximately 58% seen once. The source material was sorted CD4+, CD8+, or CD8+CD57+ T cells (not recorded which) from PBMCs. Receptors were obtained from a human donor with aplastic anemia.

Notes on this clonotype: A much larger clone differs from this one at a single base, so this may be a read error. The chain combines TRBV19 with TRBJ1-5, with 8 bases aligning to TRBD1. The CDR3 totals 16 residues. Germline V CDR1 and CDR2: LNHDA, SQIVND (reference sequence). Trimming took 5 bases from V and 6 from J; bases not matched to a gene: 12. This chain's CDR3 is CASSLVGQARSQPQHF. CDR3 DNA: TGTGCCAGTAGTCTCGTGGGACAGGCGAGGAGTCAGCCCCAGCATTTT.

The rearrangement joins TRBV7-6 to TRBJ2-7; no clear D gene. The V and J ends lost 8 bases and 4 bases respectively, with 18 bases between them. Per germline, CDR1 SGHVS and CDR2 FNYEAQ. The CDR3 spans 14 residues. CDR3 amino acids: CASASLGRQYEQYF. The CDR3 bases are TGTGCCAGCGCTAGTCTCGGCAGACAATACGAGCAGTACTTC.

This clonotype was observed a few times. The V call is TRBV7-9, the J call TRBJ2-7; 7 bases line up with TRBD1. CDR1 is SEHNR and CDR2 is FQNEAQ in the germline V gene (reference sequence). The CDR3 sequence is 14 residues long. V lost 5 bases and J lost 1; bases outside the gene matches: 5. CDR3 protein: CASSHGTVSYEQYF. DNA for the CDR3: TGTGCCAGCAGCCACGGGACAGTTTCCTACGAGCAGTACTTC.

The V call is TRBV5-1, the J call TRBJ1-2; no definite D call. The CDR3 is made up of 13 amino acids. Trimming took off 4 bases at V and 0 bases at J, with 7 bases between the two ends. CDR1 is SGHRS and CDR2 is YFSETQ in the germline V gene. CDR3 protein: CASSTWANYGYTF. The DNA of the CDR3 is TGCGCCAGCAGCACCTGGGCTAACTATGGCTACACCTTC.